Following are 9 T cell receptor beta chains from one sample sequenced in a study of human T cells and chemical hapten exposure. TCRdb re-derived calls from the RACE reads in MiXCR, one entry per CDR3 protein. In the table there are a few hundred thousand distinct CDR3 sequences, 7.5% to 8% of which are singletons. The time point was: pre-sensitization, week 0. Treatment: therapeutic diphenylcyclopropenone sensitization with weekly scalp DPC. The starting material was whole blood, obtained in connection with sensitization to the hapten diphenylcyclopropenone (DPC). The receptor set was obtained from a man aged 18 to 30 with alopecia areata. Some clones in this sample may be carry-over from other donors' samples.

The chain uses TRBV7-3 and TRBJ2-3, with a possible D match to TRBD1 (6 bases). Germline CDR1 is SGHTA and CDR2 is FQGTGA. The CDR3 has 16 amino acids. Trimming shortened V by 2 bases and J by 3 bases, and 15 bases separated the two germline ends. CDR3 region: CASSLQGWYRTDTQYF. CDR3 sequence (DNA): TGTGCCAGCAGCTTACAGGGGTGGTATAGGACAGATACGCAGTATTTT.

This clonotype showed up just a few times. CDR3 residues: CASSENRGSYTF. The CDR3 DNA reads TGTGCCAGCAGTGAGAACAGGGGAAGCTACACCTTC. The chain employs TRBV25-1 and TRBJ1-2, with 7 bases that match TRBD1. CDR1 is MGHDK and CDR2 is SYGVNS in the germline V gene. The V and J ends lost 3 bases and 9 bases, in that order; junction bases with no gene match: 4. The CDR3 is 12 residues long.

The genes are TRBV28 and TRBJ2-1; 8 nucleotides agree with TRBD2. This CDR3 spans 15 amino acids. Germline trimming cut 11 bases from V and 4 bases from J; bases unmatched to any gene: 13. CDR1 is MDHEN, CDR2 SYDVKM, per germline. The CDR3 loop reads CASLSQRGTYNEQFF. The CDR3 region has the DNA TGTGCCTCCCTGTCCCAGCGGGGGACTTACAATGAGCAGTTCTTC. Combining the CDR3 with reference TRBV28 and TRBJ2-1 gives the whole variable domain DVKVTQSSRYLVKRTGEKVFLECVQDMDHENMFWYRQDPGLGLRLIYFSYDVKMKEKGDIPEGYSVSREKKERFSLILESASTNQTSMYLCASLSQRGTYNEQFFGPGTRLTVL.

This clonotype was detected a few times. V is TRBV3-1 and J is TRBJ1-6; D is undetermined. Germline-derived CDR1 and CDR2 are LGHDT and YNNKEL (reference sequence). V was shortened by 3 bases and J by 8 bases, with 8 bases between the two germline ends. The CDR3 covers 13 residues. The CDR3 DNA is TGTGCCAGCAGCCACGGTGGACATTCACCCCTCCACTTT. As protein: CASSHGGHSPLHF.

In this sample, this clonotype turned up a few times. The V gene is TRBV5-1, the J gene TRBJ2-1; D is perhaps TRBD1 (6 bases). The CDR3 has 11 residues. CDR1 SGHRS and CDR2 YFSETQ come from the germline V gene. V was cut by 3 bases and J by 10 bases, with 8 bases left in between. The CDR3 loop is CASSSQGEQFF. The CDR3, as DNA: TGCGCCAGCAGCTCGCAGGGGGAGCAGTTCTTC. Drawing the rest from reference TRBV5-1 and TRBJ2-1, the complete variable domain is KAGVTQTPRYLIKTRGQQVTLSCSPISGHRSVSWYQQTPGQGLQFLFEYFSETQRNKGNFPGRFSGRQFSNSRSEMNVSTLELGDSALYLCASSSQGEQFFGPGTRLTVL.

This clonotype was detected ten times or more. This chain's CDR3 is CSYRDAFF. The CDR3 DNA is TGCAGTTACAGGGACGCTTTCTTT. V is TRBV20-1 and J is TRBJ1-1, with a possible D match to TRBD1 (6 bases). Germline assignment: CDR1 DFQATT and CDR2 SNEGSKA (reference sequence). V was trimmed by 8 bases and J by 11 bases, leaving 9 bases between them. The CDR3 has 8 residues.

Only a few counts were recorded for this clonotype. The V call is TRBV14, the J call TRBJ2-4, with D tentatively TRBD1 (6 bases). Trimming cost V 5 bases and J 1 base, with 15 bases left between them. CDR3 size: 16 residues. Germline CDR1 is SGHDN and CDR2 is FVKESK. In nucleotides, the CDR3 is TGTGCCAGCAGCAAAGCAGGCCAGGGGGCCAAAAACATTCAGTACTTC. Protein: CASSKAGQGAKNIQYF.

This clonotype has a handful of counts. The chain uses TRBV6-5 and TRBJ1-1, with TRBD1 identical over 10 bases. The ends lost 5 bases at V and 11 bases at J; junction bases unmatched: 5. The germline V gene encodes CDR1 MNHEY and CDR2 SVGAGI. The CDR3 contains 12 residues. CDR3 amino acids: CASSGTGVSAFF. The CDR3 coding sequence is TGTGCCAGCAGTGGGACAGGGGTTTCGGCTTTCTTT.

This clonotype was observed many times. The chain combines TRBV12-3 or TRBV12-4 with TRBJ2-5, with D tentatively TRBD2 (6 bases). Deletions cut 4 bases from V and 1 base from J, with 16 bases between. This CDR3 region has 16 residues. The CDR3 loop reads CASSYMGRTIQETQYF. The CDR3 bases are TGTGCCAGCAGTTATATGGGCAGGACTATCCAAGAGACCCAGTACTTC.